The rows below give T cell receptor beta chains drawn from one sample of a study of T cell repertoires in cytomegalovirus infection. TCRdb recomputed calls from the reads with MiXCR, one row per CDR3 protein. The sample gives almost 550,000 distinct CDR3 sequences, 15% to 20% of which show up once; under 30% is in the top ten. Sequencing was done on a sample of CD8+ T cells from PBMCs. Every receptor here comes from a human donor in good health (CMV status not recorded). Some clones in this sample may be carry-over from other donors' samples. Each CDR3 is given with its conserved first and last residue. Each record gives: J gene, clone size, V gene, D gene, CDR3 DNA, CDR3 protein. A D gene is named only where the DNA matches it firmly. Clone sizes are given selectively: once, few, many, or a class where the clone is expanded.

j_call: TRBJ1-1
clone_size: few
v_call: TRBV7-8
d_call: NA
cdr3_nt: TGTGCCAGCAGCCTGGTAGGGATCCGGTTCCCTGAAGCTTTCTTT
cdr3_aa: CASSLVGIRFPEAFF

j_call: TRBJ2-1
clone_size: NA
v_call: TRBV4-2
d_call: TRBD2
cdr3_nt: TGTGCCAGCAGCCAAGAGCGGGAGGGTCAAGGCAATGAGCAGTTCTTC
cdr3_aa: CASSQEREGQGNEQFF

j_call: TRBJ1-1
clone_size: many
v_call: TRBV7-2
d_call: NA
cdr3_nt: TGTGCCAGCAGCTTAGCAGGGCCCTTCGGGGCTTTCTTT
cdr3_aa: CASSLAGPFGAFF

j_call: TRBJ1-1
clone_size: NA
v_call: TRBV5-6
d_call: NA
cdr3_nt: TGTGCCAGCGAGGGGGACACTGAAGCTTTCTTT
cdr3_aa: CASEGDTEAFF

j_call: TRBJ2-3
clone_size: NA
v_call: TRBV18
d_call: TRBD2
cdr3_nt: TGTGCCAGCTCACTACGAGCTAGCGGACACACAGATACGCAGTATTTT
cdr3_aa: CASSLRASGHTDTQYF

j_call: TRBJ2-5
clone_size: many
v_call: TRBV6-1
d_call: NA
cdr3_nt: TGTGCCAGCAGTCAAAAAGGGCAGCCCCAAGAGACCCAGTACTTC
cdr3_aa: CASSQKGQPQETQYF

j_call: TRBJ1-5
clone_size: few
v_call: TRBV29-1
d_call: NA
cdr3_nt: TGCAGCGTTGAAGACGGGAATCAGCCCCAGCATTTT
cdr3_aa: CSVEDGNQPQHF

j_call: TRBJ2-3
clone_size: NA
v_call: TRBV9
d_call: NA
cdr3_nt: TGTGCCAGCAGCGTAGTTCCTAGCGCCACAGATACGCAGTATTTT
cdr3_aa: CASSVVPSATDTQYF

j_call: TRBJ1-1
clone_size: NA
v_call: TRBV28
d_call: NA
cdr3_nt: TGTGCCAGCAGTTTAATGAGGGGAAGCACTGAAGCTTTCTTT
cdr3_aa: CASSLMRGSTEAFF

j_call: TRBJ1-2
clone_size: many
v_call: TRBV29-1
d_call: TRBD1
cdr3_nt: TGCAGCGTCCAAGATACCGGGACAGCTGGAGGCTACACCTTC
cdr3_aa: CSVQDTGTAGGYTF

j_call: TRBJ2-5
clone_size: few
v_call: TRBV27
d_call: NA
cdr3_nt: TGTGCCAGCGCTAGGGGAATACAAGAGACCCAGTACTTC
cdr3_aa: CASARGIQETQYF

j_call: TRBJ2-3
clone_size: NA
v_call: TRBV5-5
d_call: NA
cdr3_nt: TGTGCCAGCGCCGACACAGGCACAGATACGCAGTATTTT
cdr3_aa: CASADTGTDTQYF

j_call: TRBJ2-7
clone_size: NA
v_call: TRBV29-1
d_call: NA
cdr3_nt: TGCAGCGTTGTGGCCCCCGGGGCCCTCGAGCAGTACTTC
cdr3_aa: CSVVAPGALEQYF

j_call: TRBJ1-5
clone_size: many
v_call: TRBV4-2
d_call: NA
cdr3_nt: TGTGCCAGCAGCCGCCATGAAGGGCCGAATCAGCCCCAGCATTTT
cdr3_aa: CASSRHEGPNQPQHF

j_call: TRBJ1-1
clone_size: once
v_call: TRBV4-1
d_call: NA
cdr3_nt: TGCGCCAGCAGCCCAAGGCGGGGGGGGGGGGTCGCTGAAGCTTTCTTT
cdr3_aa: CASSPRRGGGVAEAFF

j_call: TRBJ2-3
clone_size: once
v_call: TRBV19
d_call: NA
cdr3_nt: TGTGTCAGTAGTACCCTACGACGGGGGCGCGAAGATACGCAGTATTTT
cdr3_aa: CVSSTLRRGREDTQYF

j_call: TRBJ2-1
clone_size: NA
v_call: TRBV6-1
d_call: TRBD2
cdr3_nt: TGTGCCAGCAGATGGTGGACTAGCGGGGGACCCTACAATGAGCAGTTCTTC
cdr3_aa: CASRWWTSGGPYNEQFF

j_call: TRBJ2-7
clone_size: NA
v_call: TRBV4-1
d_call: TRBD2
cdr3_nt: TGCGCCAGCAGCCAAGGGCCCTTTACTAGCGGGAGATACGAGCAGTACTTC
cdr3_aa: CASSQGPFTSGRYEQYF

j_call: TRBJ1-1
clone_size: NA
v_call: TRBV19
d_call: NA
cdr3_nt: TGTGCCAGTAAAGGAAGGGCCCCTCTGAACACTGAAGCTTTCTTT
cdr3_aa: CASKGRAPLNTEAFF

j_call: TRBJ2-3
clone_size: many
v_call: TRBV5-4
d_call: NA
cdr3_nt: TGTGCCAGCAGCTTTAAAGGGGGGCCCCCAGATACGCAGTATTTT
cdr3_aa: CASSFKGGPPDTQYF

j_call: TRBJ2-7
clone_size: few
v_call: TRBV5-1
d_call: TRBD1
cdr3_nt: TGCGCCAGCAGCTCGGACCGGGACAGCCCCTACGAGCAGTACTTC
cdr3_aa: CASSSDRDSPYEQYF

j_call: TRBJ1-3
clone_size: few
v_call: TRBV9
d_call: NA
cdr3_nt: TGTGCCAGCAGCGTGGAAAACCGGGCCAGAAGTGGAAACACCATATATTTT
cdr3_aa: CASSVENRARSGNTIYF

j_call: TRBJ2-7
clone_size: NA
v_call: TRBV5-6
d_call: TRBD1
cdr3_nt: TGTGCCAGCAGCTTGGCCTTGACAGGGTTCTACGAGCAGTACTTC
cdr3_aa: CASSLALTGFYEQYF

j_call: TRBJ1-2
clone_size: NA
v_call: TRBV5-1
d_call: TRBD1
cdr3_nt: TGCGCCTCGACAGGGGGCGCGGATGGCTACACCTTC
cdr3_aa: CASTGGADGYTF

j_call: TRBJ2-1
clone_size: few
v_call: TRBV12-3/TRBV12-4
d_call: NA
cdr3_nt: TGTGCCAGCACCTGGGACGCTCCCTCCTACAATGAGCAGTTCTTC
cdr3_aa: CASTWDAPSYNEQFF

j_call: TRBJ1-2
clone_size: few
v_call: TRBV18
d_call: TRBD1
cdr3_nt: TGTGCCAGCTCACCATACAGGACAGGGGATCCTAATAACTATGGCTACACCTTC
cdr3_aa: CASSPYRTGDPNNYGYTF

j_call: TRBJ1-1
clone_size: NA
v_call: TRBV28
d_call: NA
cdr3_nt: TGTGCCAGCAGTCCTCTGACAGGCTCGAGCACTGAAGCTTTCTTT
cdr3_aa: CASSPLTGSSTEAFF

j_call: TRBJ2-7
clone_size: NA
v_call: TRBV5-4
d_call: TRBD2
cdr3_nt: TGTGCCAGCAGGGATCTAGCGGGAGGGTTCCACGAGCAGTACTTC
cdr3_aa: CASRDLAGGFHEQYF